The source of this T cell receptor (beta chain) is a study of blood T cell repertoires in COVID-19. Across the whole study: T cells, B-cell-depleted T cells, or PBMCs supplied cDNA or gDNA.

This clone was detected a few times. Authors' data handling: Reference gene primer amplification in the assay estimated nucleated cell counts. Measured with immunoSEQ multiplex PCR; TCRdb has only the in-frame clones, and not every one. For V, J and clone size, that table is used; D and trimming come from the DNA. The data hold approximately 50,000 clones, with about three quarters observed a single time. The CDR3 is 15 residues long. Looked up from germline, CDR1 is MNHEY and CDR2 is SVGAGI. J gave up 2 bases and V 6 bases, and 4 bases lay outside the gene matches. Sequenced: peripheral blood. This chain links TRBV6-5 with TRBJ1-5; 10 bases align to TRBD1. The clonotype comes from a man between 65 and 85 years old with active or convalescent COVID-19. The DNA for the CDR3 is TGTGCCAGCAGAAGACAGGGGGCTGGCAATCAGCCCCAGCATTTT. Its translation: CASRRQGAGNQPQHF.